The subject of this entry is one T cell receptor (beta chain). The target antigen is unknown. The CDR3 covers 15 residues. Trimming left V 4 bases short and J 6 bases short, with 19 bases between. The germline gives CDR1 SGDLS, CDR2 YYNGEE. The PCR ran on 60 Vbeta and 13 Jbeta primers. The assay was immunoSEQ multiplex PCR, and TCRdb's table has in-frame clones only and misses some. The sample totals 35,000 to 45,000 clones; its top ten clones hold under 4.5%. This sample is part of a study of cytomegalovirus exposure and HLA in healthy donors. Points from the study as a whole: In vitro experiments confirmed that three CMV-associated chains were specific for CMV antigens. Excluded: some indistinguishable V segments such as TRBV6-2 and TRBV6-3.

The sequence derives from a male donor in good health and CMV-seronegative. Sample: PBMCs. The V call is TRBV9, the J call TRBJ1-1; TRBD1 might be the D (5 bases). In DNA form, the CDR3 reads TGTGCCAGCAGCCCCGTGTTGAGTGGGGGGGCTGAAGCTTTCTTT. Protein: CASSPVLSGGAEAFF.